The 29 T cell receptor beta chains presented below share a single source sample, sequenced in a study of blood T cell repertoires in COVID-19. Clones were read by immunoSEQ multiplex PCR, and TCRdb kept only the in-frame ones, dropping some. Found here are around 290,000 clones, 70% to 90% of them singletons; the top ten hold 0.75% to 1%. Specimen: PBMCs or T cells enriched from blood (not recorded which). These TCRs come from a woman aged 25 to 45 who had recovered from COVID-19.

V is TRBV2 and J is TRBJ1-5, with D tentatively TRBD1 (6 bases). Trimming removed 6 bases at V and 6 bases at J, with 15 bases between. CDR3 size: 14 residues. Per germline, CDR1 SNHLY and CDR2 FYNNEI. The CDR3 sequence is CASRQTGGRQPQHF. The CDR3 coding sequence is TGTGCCAGCAGACAGACCGGGGGGCGTCAGCCCCAGCATTTT.

The chain is built from TRBV5-8 and TRBJ1-2, with D possibly TRBD1 on 5 matching bases. Trimming removed 6 bases from V and 9 bases from J, with 15 bases in between. CDR3 length equals 12 residues. Germline V lookup: CDR1 SGHTS, CDR2 YDEGEE. The CDR3 sequence is CASTRSRERYTF. For the CDR3, the DNA is TGTGCCAGCACGAGATCCAGGGAACGCTACACCTTC. Full variable domain (remainder filled in from reference TRBV5-8 and TRBJ1-2): EAGVTQSPTHLIKTRGQQATLRCSPISGHTSVYWYQQALGLGLQFLLWYDEGEERNRGNFPPRFSGRQFPNYSSELNVNALELEDSALYLCASTRSRERYTFGSGTRLTVV.

V gene TRBV28 combines with J gene TRBJ1-1, with D perhaps matching TRBD1 (5 bases). The germline gives CDR1 MDHEN, CDR2 SYDVKM. V lost 5 bases to trimming and J lost 5 bases, with 15 bases between them. The CDR3 spans 14 residues. DNA of the CDR3: TGTGCCAGCAGTCAACATGGGGGGACTACTGAAGCTTTCTTT. It codes for CASSQHGGTTEAFF.

The rearrangement links TRBV6-5 to TRBJ1-2; 7 nucleotides align to TRBD1. V dropped 5 bases and J dropped 2; count of bases not matched to a gene: 8. The CDR3 is made up of 15 amino acids. Germline V gives CDR1 MNHEY, CDR2 SVGAGI. The CDR3, as DNA: TGTGCCAGCAGTAGAGCATCGACAGGGAACTATGGCTACACCTTC. Translating gives CASSRASTGNYGYTF.

J is TRBJ1-3 and V is TRBV16, with a possible D match to TRBD1 (5 bases). This CDR3 spans 13 amino acids. CDR1 KGHSY and CDR2 FQNENV come from the germline V gene. V lost 4 bases and J 3 bases, leaving 7 bases between the germline ends. The CDR3 spells CASSRDFGNTIYF. The CDR3 DNA sequence: TGTGCCAGCAGCCGGGACTTTGGAAACACCATATATTTT.

The chain uses TRBV2 and TRBJ1-1, with 7 nucleotides matching TRBD1. Germline CDR1 reads SNHLY; CDR2 reads FYNNEI. CDR3 length equals 14 residues. V gave up 6 bases and J gave up 6 bases; unmatched junction bases: 10. CDR3 region: CASSAARQGPEAFF. The CDR3 bases are TGTGCCAGCAGCGCCGCTCGACAGGGCCCTGAAGCTTTCTTT.

The chain recombines TRBV5-4 with TRBJ2-1; 7 bases line up with TRBD2. The CDR3 extends over 16 amino acids. CDR1 is SGHNT and CDR2 is YYREEE in the germline V gene (reference sequence). V dropped 0 bases and J dropped 2; count of bases not matched to a gene: 5. CDR3 residues: CASSLAVGLPYNEQFF. In DNA, the CDR3 is TGTGCCAGCAGCTTGGCGGTGGGACTACCCTACAATGAGCAGTTCTTC.

This clone showed up just once. The V gene is TRBV5-1, the J gene TRBJ1-1, with D possibly matching TRBD1 (5 bases). Germline-derived CDR1 and CDR2 are SGHRS and YFSETQ. The V end was cut by 0 bases, the J end by 0 bases, with 12 bases between. The CDR3 has 16 amino acids. CDR3 coding DNA: TGCGCCAGCAGCTTGGGTCAGGGAAACATGAACACTGAAGCTTTCTTT. Amino acids: CASSLGQGNMNTEAFF.

The chain uses TRBV24-1 and TRBJ2-3; TRBD1 matches 7 bases. CDR1 KGHDR and CDR2 SFDVKD come from the germline V gene. The CDR3 loop spans 17 amino acids. V lost 0 bases and J lost 2; bases outside the gene matches: 7. Here the CDR3 reads CATSDLEVGQTTDTQYF. As DNA, the CDR3 is TGTGCCACCAGTGATTTGGAGGTGGGACAGACCACAGATACGCAGTATTTT.

Only a few counts were recorded for this clone. The CDR3 region is CAIQTGRMNTEAFF. The CDR3 DNA reads as TGTGCCATACAGACAGGGAGAATGAACACTGAAGCTTTCTTT. The V call is TRBV6-5, the J call TRBJ1-1; TRBD1 matches at 7 bases. Germline V gene lookup returns CDR1 MNHEY and CDR2 SVGAGI. This CDR3 has 14 amino acids. The J segment lost 0 bases and the V segment lost 10 bases, leaving 8 bases of the junction unmatched.

V usage is TRBV4-1 and J usage is TRBJ2-7, with 11 bases matching TRBD1. Germline V gives CDR1 MGHRA, CDR2 YSYEKL. V gave up 4 bases and J gave up 6 bases; unmatched junction bases: 5. The CDR3 totals 14 residues. CDR3 amino acids: CASSPAGQGGEQYF. The CDR3 DNA reads as TGCGCCAGCAGCCCAGCGGGACAGGGGGGCGAGCAGTACTTC.

The rearrangement uses TRBV19 and TRBJ1-5; 9 bases match TRBD1. J was trimmed by 0 bases and V by 6 bases; bases with no gene match: 9. This CDR3 has 17 amino acids. Germline lookup yields CDR1 LNHDA and CDR2 SQIVND (reference sequence). CDR3 amino acids: CASSWGDRVYSNQPQHF. The CDR3 region has the DNA TGTGCCAGTAGCTGGGGGGACAGGGTATATAGCAATCAGCCCCAGCATTTT.

This clone was seen more than once but under ten times. The chain carries TRBV10-3 and TRBJ2-7; TRBD1 aligns across 8 bases. The CDR3 runs 15 residues. With V trimmed by 0 bases and J by 6 bases, 7 bases remained unmatched. The germline V gene encodes CDR1 ENHRY and CDR2 SYGVKD. The CDR3 bases are TGTGCCATCAGTGAGTCGATGGACAGGGTGGGCGAGCAGTACTTC. Its protein is CAISESMDRVGEQYF.

The V gene is TRBV19, the J gene TRBJ1-1, with D perhaps matching TRBD1 (5 bases). CDR3 size: 15 residues. Trimming took off 7 bases at V and 0 bases at J, with 15 bases between the two ends. CDR1 and CDR2 (germline): LNHDA, SQIVND (reference sequence). The CDR3 bases are TGTGCCAGTACCCGGGGGAGCCACATGAACACTGAAGCTTTCTTT. Its protein is CASTRGSHMNTEAFF.

This chain links TRBV27 with TRBJ2-1, with TRBD2 matching 10 bases. The junction had 11 bases not matched to a gene; V was cut back by 8 bases and J by 7 bases. Looked up from germline, CDR1 is MNHEY and CDR2 is SMNVEV (reference sequence). The CDR3 runs 15 residues. The CDR3, as DNA: TGTGCCAGCCTCGGTGGGCTAGCGGGAGTAAATGAGCAGTTCTTC. Residues: CASLGGLAGVNEQFF.

This chain uses TRBV4-1 with TRBJ2-3; D is unclear. V lost 3 bases and J 5 bases, leaving 9 bases between the germline ends. Looked up from germline, CDR1 is MGHRA and CDR2 is YSYEKL. CDR3 length equals 13 residues. The CDR3: CASSQSRLDTQYF. The CDR3 bases are TGCGCCAGCAGCCAGAGCAGGCTAGATACGCAGTATTTT.

This chain links TRBV18 with TRBJ1-3; 9 nucleotides line up with TRBD1. Trimming removed 2 bases from V and 5 bases from J; junction bases left unmatched: 16. CDR3 length: 19 residues. From germline, CDR1 is KGHSH and CDR2 LQKENI. Here the CDR3 reads CASSPNPATGTGWRNTIYF. CDR3 coding DNA: TGTGCCAGCTCACCAAACCCGGCCACCGGGACAGGGTGGAGAAACACCATATATTTT.

This chain joins TRBV18 and TRBJ1-5; TRBD1 agrees at 8 bases. Germline CDR1 is KGHSH and CDR2 is LQKENI. V lost 3 bases, J lost 6 bases, and 7 bases stayed unmatched. There are 15 residues in the CDR3. The CDR3 coding sequence is TGTGCCAGCTCACCGGACAGGGCGCCCAGTCAGCCCCAGCATTTT. Encoded protein: CASSPDRAPSQPQHF.

This clone was observed once. This chain links TRBV7-2 with TRBJ2-1; no clear D gene. The CDR3 runs 15 residues. The germline CDR1 and CDR2 sequences are SGHTA and FQGNSA. V dropped 0 bases and J dropped 6 bases, with 12 bases sitting between them. The CDR3 nucleotides read TGTGCCAGCAGCTTAGCCGGGTGGCCCTCCAATGAGCAGTTCTTC. As protein: CASSLAGWPSNEQFF.

V gene TRBV7-3 combines with J gene TRBJ1-3; D is possibly TRBD1 (5 bases). The germline V gene has CDR1 SGHTA and CDR2 FQGTGA. V was pared by 5 bases and J by 2 bases, with 13 bases between. This CDR3 has 15 amino acids. This CDR3 reads CASSPALGAGNTIYF. CDR3 bases: TGTGCCAGCAGCCCGGCCCTAGGGGCTGGAAACACCATATATTTT.

V is TRBV19 and J is TRBJ1-2; 8 nucleotides align to TRBD1. The V segment lost 6 bases and the J segment 7 bases; nucleotides outside the gene matches: 13. Germline CDR1 and CDR2: LNHDA and SQIVND (reference sequence). The CDR3 is 15 amino acids. CDR3 sequence (DNA): TGTGCCAGTAGACTAATAAGGACAGGGTCGGGTGGCTACACCTTC. This gives the protein CASRLIRTGSGGYTF.

The chain joins TRBV7-9 to TRBJ2-1; 12 nucleotides match TRBD2. CDR1 is SEHNR and CDR2 is FQNEAQ in the germline V gene (reference sequence). The length of the CDR3 is 16 residues. Trimming at V came to 4 bases and at J to 12 bases, leaving 13 bases not matched to a gene. The DNA for the CDR3 is TGTGCCAGCAGCTCGCTTCTTGGACTAGCGGGGCTCTGGCAGTTCTTC. This sequence encodes CASSSLLGLAGLWQFF.

V gene TRBV24-1 combines with J gene TRBJ2-1, with D perhaps matching TRBD2 (6 bases). With 3 bases removed from V and 1 base from J, the gap between germline ends came to 15 bases. Germline CDR1 reads KGHDR; CDR2 reads SFDVKD. There are 17 residues in the CDR3. The CDR3 bases are TGTGCCACCAGTGATATGACCGGGACTCCTTCCTACAATGAGCAGTTCTTC. Translating gives CATSDMTGTPSYNEQFF.

This sequence joins TRBV7-2 and TRBJ1-6; TRBD1 matches at 7 bases. The CDR3 contains 15 residues. V trimming: 6 bases; J trimming: 8 bases; junction bases outside the gene matches: 10. CDR1 SGHTA and CDR2 FQGNSA come from the germline V gene. The CDR3 region has the DNA TGTGCCAGCAGGTATCTGACAGGGTTAGATTCACCCCTCCACTTT. It specifies CASRYLTGLDSPLHF.

The chain links TRBV3-1 (or the pseudogene TRBV3-2) to TRBJ1-2; D perhaps matches TRBD1 (5 bases). CDR3 length: 14 residues. CDR1 is LGHDT and CDR2 is YNNKEL in the germline V gene (reference sequence). Trimming took off 4 bases at V and 7 bases at J, with 16 bases between the two ends. CDR3 DNA sequence: TGTGCCAGCAGCCCCAACGCGGGGGGTGGTGGCTACACCTTC. It encodes CASSPNAGGGGYTF.

V usage is TRBV10-3 and J usage is TRBJ2-3, with D perhaps matching TRBD2 (5 bases). CDR1 is ENHRY and CDR2 is SYGVKD in the germline V gene. The CDR3 length is 14 residues. The V and J ends lost 6 bases and 0 bases respectively, with 10 bases between them. In nucleotides, the CDR3 is TGTGCCATCAGAGGTAGGACTAGCACAGATACGCAGTATTTT. It yields the protein CAIRGRTSTDTQYF.

The chain employs TRBV19 and TRBJ2-3, with TRBD2 as a possible D gene (6 bases). V lost 5 bases and J 8 bases, leaving 17 bases between the germline ends. From germline, CDR1 is LNHDA and CDR2 SQIVND (reference sequence). The CDR3 consists of 14 residues. CDR3 in amino acids: CASSGPAAGITQYF. The CDR3, as DNA: TGTGCCAGTAGTGGGCCAGCGGCGGGGATTACGCAGTATTTT.

The chain uses TRBV7-9 and TRBJ1-1; 7 bases are a match to TRBD1. With V trimmed by 8 bases and J by 1 base, 7 bases remained unmatched. The germline CDR1 and CDR2 sequences are SEHNR and FQNEAQ (reference sequence). This CDR3 has 14 amino acids. CDR3 sequence reads: CASEGATWNTEAFF. CDR3 bases: TGTGCCAGCGAGGGGGCTACGTGGAACACTGAAGCTTTCTTT.

This rearrangement joins TRBV24-1 to TRBJ2-3, with D possibly being TRBD1 (5 bases). V dropped 3 bases and J dropped 1 base, with 19 bases sitting between them. The CDR3 loop spans 18 amino acids. Germline CDR1 and CDR2: KGHDR and SFDVKD. DNA for the CDR3: TGTGCCACCAGTGATCCGAGGCCCCAGGGATCCGGCACAGATACGCAGTATTTT. Translating it yields CATSDPRPQGSGTDTQYF.